These 12 T cell receptor beta chains share one sample of origin, sequenced in a study of control samples from healthy donors and cancer patients. The method was immunoSEQ multiplex PCR; TCRdb's version includes in-frame clones alone and lacks a portion of them. The sample has over 50,000 clones; about 96% are singletons. The sequenced material came from blood. These receptors were taken from a woman aged 18-29 years in good health.

J is TRBJ2-5 and V is TRBV2; perhaps TRBD2 as D (7 bases). This CDR3 comprises 15 residues. Germline-derived CDR1 and CDR2 are SNHLY and FYNNEI. The V end lost 6 bases, the J end lost 4 bases, and 18 bases lay between the germline ends. This CDR3 is CASSGIGGRPETQYF. The CDR3 DNA reads as TGTGCCAGCAGCGGGATCGGGGGGCGCCCAGAGACCCAGTACTTC.

V is TRBV9 and J is TRBJ1-6; 7 bases line up with TRBD1. This CDR3 contains 15 residues. Germline V gene data show CDR1 as SGDLS and CDR2 as YYNGEE. Trimming cost V 0 bases and J 10 bases; bases outside gene matches: 7. As DNA, the CDR3 is TGTGCCAGCAGCGTAGGACAGGGAGACTACTCACCCCTCCACTTT. Translated, it gives CASSVGQGDYSPLHF.

As concerns this clone: Other DNA sequences in this sample translate to the same CDR3. The chain joins TRBV5-5 to TRBJ1-5; D perhaps matches TRBD1 (5 bases). The V gene's germline CDR1 is SGHKS and CDR2 YYEKEE (reference sequence). This CDR3 region has 14 residues. The V and J ends lost 0 bases and 6 bases respectively, with 10 bases between them. This CDR3 is CASSLGGGGQPQHF. The CDR3, as DNA: TGTGCCAGCAGCTTGGGCGGGGGGGGTCAGCCCCAGCATTTT.

The V call is TRBV5-1, the J call TRBJ2-3; TRBD1 agrees at 12 bases. The V gene end was trimmed by 2 bases and the J gene end by 2 bases; junction bases not matched to a gene: 3. Germline V gene data show CDR1 as SGHRS and CDR2 as YFSETQ. The CDR3 extends over 16 amino acids. DNA for the CDR3: TGCGCCAGCAGCTTAGGGACAGGGGGCGACACAGATACGCAGTATTTT. This translates into CASSLGTGGDTDTQYF.

The chain couples TRBV3-1 (or the pseudogene TRBV3-2) to TRBJ2-5; D remains ambiguous. The CDR3 consists of 14 residues. The V end was cut by 0 bases, the J end by 2 bases, with 7 bases between. The germline gives CDR1 LGHDT, CDR2 YNNKEL (reference sequence). The CDR3 region is CASSQDHSQETQYF. CDR3 bases: TGTGCCAGCAGCCAAGATCATAGTCAAGAGACCCAGTACTTC.

This sequence joins TRBV14 and TRBJ2-7; D is tentatively TRBD1 or TRBD2 (5 bases each). CDR1 and CDR2 (germline): SGHDN, FVKESK. The CDR3 is made up of 14 amino acids. Trimming removed 3 bases from V and 4 bases from J, with 13 bases in between. In DNA form, the CDR3 reads TGTGCCAGCAGCCAGGCCGGGACCCTTTACGAGCAGTACTTC. It yields the protein CASSQAGTLYEQYF.

This clone was seen just once. The V call is TRBV4-1, the J call TRBJ2-3, with D perhaps TRBD2 (6 bases). V dropped 1 base and J dropped 2 bases, with 13 bases sitting between them. Germline CDR1 is MGHRA and CDR2 is YSYEKL. The CDR3 is made up of 16 amino acids. As DNA, the CDR3 is TGCGCCAGCAGCCAAGGCCGCGGGGCACTCACAGATACGCAGTATTTT. It is translated as CASSQGRGALTDTQYF.

The chain carries TRBV12-3 or TRBV12-4 and TRBJ1-1, with D unclear. Trimming took off 3 bases at V and 4 bases at J, with 3 bases between the two ends. The CDR3 runs 11 residues. The CDR3: CASSFGTEAFF. Here the CDR3 DNA reads TGTGCCAGCAGTTTTGGCACTGAAGCTTTCTTT.

This clone was detected once. The chain uses TRBV6-5 and TRBJ1-1; 9 bases fit TRBD1. Germline CDR1 reads MNHEY; CDR2 reads SVGAGI. This CDR3 is built from 15 residues. J lost 4 bases, V lost 9 bases, and 12 bases had no gene match. The CDR3 DNA reads as TGTGCCAGTACTTCTTCGACAGGGGGGGGCACTGAAGCTTTCTTT. Residues: CASTSSTGGGTEAFF.

This rearrangement joins TRBV5-6 to TRBJ2-1; 7 bases align to TRBD2. Germline V gives CDR1 SGHDT, CDR2 YYEEEE. CDR3 length equals 12 residues. Trimming at V came to 2 bases and at J to 12 bases, leaving 5 bases not matched to a gene. The CDR3 nucleotides read TGTGCCAGCAGCTTTGGGGGGGATTTGCAGTTCTTC. Its protein product is CASSFGGDLQFF.

The chain joins TRBV25-1 to TRBJ1-1; a possible D gene is TRBD1 (6 bases). Per the germline V gene, CDR1 is MGHDK and CDR2 is SYGVNS. The CDR3 has 12 amino acids. The V end lost 6 bases, the J end lost 3 bases, and 8 bases lay between the germline ends. The chain's CDR3 is CASRRGDTEAFF. The CDR3 nucleotides read TGTGCCAGCAGGAGGGGGGACACTGAAGCTTTCTTT.

As regards this clone: One end of the junction varies from germline; a read error may be responsible. V gene TRBV7-7 combines with J gene TRBJ2-3, with 10 bases fitting TRBD1. The CDR3 sequence is 16 residues long. Germline V gives CDR1 SSHAT, CDR2 FNYEAQ (reference sequence). CDR3 DNA: TGTGCTAGCAGCCGATTACTTGGACAGGGGGCAGATACGCAGTATTTT. Encoded protein: CASSRLLGQGADTQYF.